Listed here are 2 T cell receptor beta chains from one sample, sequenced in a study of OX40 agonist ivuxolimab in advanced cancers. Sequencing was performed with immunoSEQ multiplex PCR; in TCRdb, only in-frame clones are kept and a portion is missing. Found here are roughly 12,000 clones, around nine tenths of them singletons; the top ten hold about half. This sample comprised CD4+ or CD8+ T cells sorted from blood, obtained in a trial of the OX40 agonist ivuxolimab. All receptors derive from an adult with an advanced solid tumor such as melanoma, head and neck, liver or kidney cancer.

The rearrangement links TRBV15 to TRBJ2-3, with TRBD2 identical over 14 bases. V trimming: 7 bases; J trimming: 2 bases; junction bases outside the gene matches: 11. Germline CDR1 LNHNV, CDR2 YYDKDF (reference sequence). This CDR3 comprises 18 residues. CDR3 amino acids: CATTPSRTSGRNTDTQYF. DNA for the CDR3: TGTGCCACCACCCCGAGCCGGACTAGCGGGAGGAACACAGATACGCAGTATTTT. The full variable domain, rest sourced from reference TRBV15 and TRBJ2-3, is DAMVIQNPRYQVTQFGKPVTLSCSQTLNHNVMYWYQQKSSQAPKLLFHYYDKDFNNEADTPDNFQSRRPNTSFCFLDIRSPGLGDTAMYLCATTPSRTSGRNTDTQYFGPGTRLTVL.

The chain's CDR3 is CASSLVWSWGNQPQHF. Here the CDR3 DNA reads TGTGCCAGCAGCTTGGTGTGGTCCTGGGGCAATCAGCCCCAGCATTTT. The chain carries TRBV5-8 and TRBJ1-5; D unresolved. Germline V gene data show CDR1 as SGHTS and CDR2 as YDEGEE. CDR3 size: 16 residues. V was clipped by 0 bases and J by 2 bases, with 12 bases between them.